This T cell receptor beta chain came from a study of metastatic and nonmetastatic thyroid tumors. Study background: Comparative analysis of repertoires was undertaken across blood and tumor or nodule tissue obtained from malignant and benign thyroid patients. Study outcomes and limitations: Benign nodules were reported to have significantly lower TCR beta diversity than malignant thyroid tumors, in blood and tumor.

In the source study's methods: The study took CDR3 differences across clinicopathological groups and made a distant-metastasis classifier for papillary thyroid cancer from them. TCRdb reanalyzed the PCR reads via MiXCR. The V and J calls reflect TCRdb's pipeline rather than the authors' work. This table holds about 40,000 clones, roughly 14% found once. Among the patients, none had received any treatment before thyroid surgery. At least ten counts were recorded for this clone. What it binds is not known. Germline V CDR1 and CDR2: SGDLS, YYNGEE. After removal of 2 bases from V and 0 bases from J, the junction contained 7 bases not matched to a gene. This CDR3 is 17 amino acids long.

The chain uses TRBV9 and TRBJ2-7, with 11 bases identical to TRBD2. Sequenced input: blood. This receptor was taken from a female donor with papillary thyroid cancer or a benign thyroid nodule (not recorded which). Some clones in this sample may be carry-over from other donors' samples. CDR3 nucleotide sequence: TGTGCCAGCAGCGTTGGGACTAGCGGTCGAAGCTCCTACGAGCAGTACTTC. This codes for CASSVGTSGRSSYEQYF.